Listed below are T cell receptor beta chains from one sample, sequenced in a study of shared clonotypes between healthy human individuals. Libraries were prepared by immunoSEQ multiplex PCR; TCRdb keeps only in-frame clonotypes and omits some of them. This sample has 1,400,000 or so clones, with approximately 98.5% found just once. The sequenced material came from naive CD4+ T cells sorted from blood. All receptors derive from a man aged 25-40 years in good health. Each CDR3 is given with its conserved first and last residue. Fields, in order: J gene, V gene, D gene, clone size, CDR3 DNA, CDR3 protein. D genes are given only for firm matches. The size of a clone is reported for some rows only, either as once, few or many, or as a class for expanded clones.

j_call: TRBJ2-1
v_call: TRBV19
d_call: NA
clone_size: NA
cdr3_nt: TGTGCCAGTAACCCAGGGATCAGCTCCTACAATGAGCAGTTCTTC
cdr3_aa: CASNPGISSYNEQFF

j_call: TRBJ1-5
v_call: TRBV5-1
d_call: TRBD1
clone_size: NA
cdr3_nt: TGCGCCAGCGCCGGACAGGGTCCTCAGCCCCAGCATTTT
cdr3_aa: CASAGQGPQPQHF

j_call: TRBJ2-7
v_call: TRBV28
d_call: TRBD1
clone_size: once
cdr3_nt: TGTGCCAGCACCTACCTTGGGACAGGGCCTCTCTACGAGCAGTACTTC
cdr3_aa: CASTYLGTGPLYEQYF

j_call: TRBJ2-1
v_call: TRBV19
d_call: NA
clone_size: NA
cdr3_nt: TGTGCCAGTAGGCAGACTAGGGTGTACAATGAGCAGTTCTTC
cdr3_aa: CASRQTRVYNEQFF

j_call: TRBJ1-5
v_call: TRBV30
d_call: NA
clone_size: NA
cdr3_nt: TGTGCCTGGAGTAGAGGAGATCAGCCCCAGCATTTT
cdr3_aa: CAWSRGDQPQHF

j_call: TRBJ2-7
v_call: TRBV9
d_call: NA
clone_size: NA
cdr3_nt: TGTGCCAGCAGCGTCGGACATACGATCGACGAGCAGTACTTC
cdr3_aa: CASSVGHTIDEQYF

j_call: TRBJ2-1
v_call: TRBV6-6
d_call: NA
clone_size: once
cdr3_nt: TGTGCCAGCAGGCGGGGAGCCGTAAATGAGCAGTTCTTC
cdr3_aa: CASRRGAVNEQFF

j_call: TRBJ1-1
v_call: TRBV18
d_call: NA
clone_size: NA
cdr3_nt: TGTGCCAGCTCACCACGACAAGACACTGAAGCTTTCTTT
cdr3_aa: CASSPRQDTEAFF

j_call: TRBJ1-5
v_call: TRBV28
d_call: TRBD1
clone_size: NA
cdr3_nt: TGTGCCAGCAGTCGAGGGACAGGGGGCGATCAGCCCCAGCATTTT
cdr3_aa: CASSRGTGGDQPQHF

j_call: TRBJ2-5
v_call: TRBV2
d_call: NA
clone_size: once
cdr3_nt: TGTGCCAGCAAGTTGACGGGAGAGAGAGGGACCCAGTACTTC
cdr3_aa: CASKLTGERGTQYF

j_call: TRBJ2-7
v_call: TRBV27
d_call: NA
clone_size: NA
cdr3_nt: TGTGCCAGCAGTTCAAGCGCGTTTGGTAGCGAGCAGTACTTC
cdr3_aa: CASSSSAFGSEQYF

j_call: TRBJ2-7
v_call: TRBV10-3
d_call: TRBD1
clone_size: NA
cdr3_nt: TGTGCCATCAGGAGAGGACAGGGGGGTAACGAGCAGTACTTC
cdr3_aa: CAIRRGQGGNEQYF

j_call: TRBJ1-2
v_call: TRBV29-1
d_call: NA
clone_size: NA
cdr3_nt: TGCAGCGTCTCGACAGGAAATGGCTACACCTTC
cdr3_aa: CSVSTGNGYTF

j_call: TRBJ2-4
v_call: TRBV5-1
d_call: NA
clone_size: NA
cdr3_nt: TGCGCCAGCAGTCCAACAGGGCGCGGCAAAAACATTCAGTACTTC
cdr3_aa: CASSPTGRGKNIQYF

j_call: TRBJ2-7
v_call: TRBV6-5
d_call: TRBD2
clone_size: NA
cdr3_nt: TGTGCCAGCAGTTACTTACTAGCGGGAGGGCCATACGAGCAGTACTTC
cdr3_aa: CASSYLLAGGPYEQYF

j_call: TRBJ2-7
v_call: TRBV11-2
d_call: TRBD2
clone_size: NA
cdr3_nt: TGTGCCAGCAGCTTAGGCAGGTCGGCTAGCGGTACCTACGAGCAGTACTTC
cdr3_aa: CASSLGRSASGTYEQYF

j_call: TRBJ2-3
v_call: TRBV11-3
d_call: NA
clone_size: NA
cdr3_nt: TGTGCCAGCAGCTTACGACAGACCGCCACAGATACGCAGTATTTT
cdr3_aa: CASSLRQTATDTQYF

j_call: TRBJ2-3
v_call: TRBV18
d_call: NA
clone_size: NA
cdr3_nt: TGTGCCAGCTCCCAGACCACGTCACGTTCCGCAGATACGCAGTATTTT
cdr3_aa: CASSQTTSRSADTQYF

j_call: TRBJ2-1
v_call: TRBV19
d_call: NA
clone_size: once
cdr3_nt: TGTGCCAGTAGCCTGAGGGAGTCGGCCTACAATGAGCAGTTCTTC
cdr3_aa: CASSLRESAYNEQFF

j_call: TRBJ1-4
v_call: TRBV18
d_call: NA
clone_size: NA
cdr3_nt: TGTGCCAGCTCACCTCCGGGGCATACTAATGAAAAACTGTTTTTT
cdr3_aa: CASSPPGHTNEKLFF

j_call: TRBJ1-2
v_call: TRBV6-1
d_call: NA
clone_size: once
cdr3_nt: TGTGCCAGCAGTGAAGGGGGCGGCAACTATGGCTACACCTTC
cdr3_aa: CASSEGGGNYGYTF

j_call: TRBJ2-7
v_call: TRBV6-5
d_call: TRBD1
clone_size: NA
cdr3_nt: TGTGCCAGCAGAGCACAGGGGGCGTACGAGCAGTACTTC
cdr3_aa: CASRAQGAYEQYF

j_call: TRBJ2-2
v_call: TRBV6-5
d_call: NA
clone_size: NA
cdr3_nt: TGTGCCGCGCAGGGGGCGGGGGACCCCGGGGAGCTGTTTTTT
cdr3_aa: CAAQGAGDPGELFF

j_call: TRBJ2-7
v_call: TRBV7-9
d_call: NA
clone_size: NA
cdr3_nt: TGTGCCAGCAGCTTGCAGGTGTCAAGCTCCTACGAGCAGTACTTC
cdr3_aa: CASSLQVSSSYEQYF

j_call: TRBJ1-2
v_call: TRBV25-1
d_call: NA
clone_size: NA
cdr3_nt: TGTGCCAGCAGTGGAACAGGGCCTTTGTCCGGCTACACCTTC
cdr3_aa: CASSGTGPLSGYTF

j_call: TRBJ2-1
v_call: TRBV11-1
d_call: TRBD2
clone_size: NA
cdr3_nt: TGTGCCAGCAGCCCAAGACCCGGGACTACCACTTACAATGAGCAGTTCTTC
cdr3_aa: CASSPRPGTTTYNEQFF

j_call: TRBJ1-4
v_call: TRBV5-1
d_call: NA
clone_size: NA
cdr3_nt: TGCGCCAGCAGAGAGGGATTTAGTGAAAAACTGTTTTTT
cdr3_aa: CASREGFSEKLFF

j_call: TRBJ2-2
v_call: TRBV7-2
d_call: NA
clone_size: NA
cdr3_nt: TGTGCCAGCAGCTTACGGGCGGAGAACACCGGGGAGCTGTTTTTT
cdr3_aa: CASSLRAENTGELFF

j_call: TRBJ1-1
v_call: TRBV7-9
d_call: NA
clone_size: NA
cdr3_nt: TGTGCCAGCAGCTTTTTCCAGGGAACTGAAGCTTTCTTT
cdr3_aa: CASSFFQGTEAFF

j_call: TRBJ1-5
v_call: TRBV6-1
d_call: NA
clone_size: NA
cdr3_nt: TGTGCCAGCAGCGGGGGGAGGGCGCGAGGGCCCCAGCATTTT
cdr3_aa: CASSGGRARGPQHF

j_call: TRBJ2-7
v_call: TRBV5-4
d_call: NA
clone_size: NA
cdr3_nt: TGTGCCAGCAGCCCACAGGGTGAGTTCTACGAGCAGTACTTC
cdr3_aa: CASSPQGEFYEQYF

j_call: TRBJ2-7
v_call: TRBV2
d_call: NA
clone_size: NA
cdr3_nt: TGTGCCTCCGGGCGAGGGAGTGTCTACGAGCAGTACTTC
cdr3_aa: CASGRGSVYEQYF

j_call: TRBJ2-7
v_call: TRBV6-7
d_call: NA
clone_size: NA
cdr3_nt: TGTGCCAGCACAAAGGAAGGCGGAGTCTACGAGCAGTACTTC
cdr3_aa: CASTKEGGVYEQYF

j_call: TRBJ2-7
v_call: TRBV25-1
d_call: NA
clone_size: NA
cdr3_nt: TGTGCCAGCCGAGAAGGGGGTTCTTACGAGCAGTACTTC
cdr3_aa: CASREGGSYEQYF

j_call: TRBJ2-3
v_call: TRBV7-9
d_call: TRBD2
clone_size: NA
cdr3_nt: TGTGCCAGCAGCTTCACCAGCGGGAGTGATACGCAGTATTTT
cdr3_aa: CASSFTSGSDTQYF

j_call: TRBJ2-2
v_call: TRBV28
d_call: TRBD1
clone_size: NA
cdr3_nt: TGTGCCAGCAGTTTCCCCCCGGGACAGGGCACCGGGGAGCTGTTTTTT
cdr3_aa: CASSFPPGQGTGELFF

j_call: TRBJ2-7
v_call: TRBV27
d_call: NA
clone_size: once
cdr3_nt: TGTGCCAGCAGTTACCGATCTAGCTCCTACGAGCAGTACTTC
cdr3_aa: CASSYRSSSYEQYF

j_call: TRBJ2-3
v_call: TRBV7-2
d_call: NA
clone_size: NA
cdr3_nt: TGTGCCAGCAGCTTAACGATGTCAGATACGCAGTATTTT
cdr3_aa: CASSLTMSDTQYF

j_call: TRBJ2-3
v_call: TRBV30
d_call: TRBD2
clone_size: once
cdr3_nt: TGTGCCTGGAGTGCACTAGCGGGAGCAAATACGCAGTATTTT
cdr3_aa: CAWSALAGANTQYF

j_call: TRBJ2-7
v_call: TRBV6-9
d_call: TRBD2
clone_size: once
cdr3_nt: TGTGCCAGCAGTTACATCGGACTAGCGGGATTTGGCTACGAGCAGTACTTC
cdr3_aa: CASSYIGLAGFGYEQYF

j_call: TRBJ2-1
v_call: TRBV7-9
d_call: NA
clone_size: NA
cdr3_nt: TGTGCCAGCAGCCGGGACGCCAGCTCCTACAATGAGCAGTTCTTC
cdr3_aa: CASSRDASSYNEQFF

j_call: TRBJ2-7
v_call: TRBV18
d_call: TRBD2
clone_size: NA
cdr3_nt: TGTGCCAGCTCACCACGGACTAGCGGGAGTTCCTACGAGCAGTACTTC
cdr3_aa: CASSPRTSGSSYEQYF

j_call: TRBJ2-7
v_call: TRBV28
d_call: NA
clone_size: NA
cdr3_nt: TGTGCCAGCAGTTTCTACAGGGGGAGGGACGAGCAGTACTTC
cdr3_aa: CASSFYRGRDEQYF

j_call: TRBJ1-5
v_call: TRBV5-1
d_call: NA
clone_size: NA
cdr3_nt: TGCGCCAGCAGCGAGAGGGGGGGGCTGCCCCAGCATTTT
cdr3_aa: CASSERGGLPQHF

j_call: TRBJ1-2
v_call: TRBV6-5
d_call: NA
clone_size: NA
cdr3_nt: TGTGCCAGCAGGGAGGGATCCGGCTATGGCTACACCTTC
cdr3_aa: CASREGSGYGYTF

j_call: TRBJ2-3
v_call: TRBV9
d_call: TRBD2
clone_size: NA
cdr3_nt: TGTGCCAGCAGCGTCTTAGCGGGAGCTAGCACAGATACGCAGTATTTT
cdr3_aa: CASSVLAGASTDTQYF